The clone carrying this T cell receptor (beta chain) was counted many times. Its antigen is not identified. A read error may produce the germline difference seen at one junction end. This sample was taken from a study of T-cell reconstitution after alpha-beta-depleted transplantation in children. General study results and limits: About two months after transplant, alpha-beta T cells reportedly came from several hundred expanded graft clones.

The CDR3 loop spans 11 amino acids. Germline values: CDR1 DFQATT, CDR2 SNEGSKA (reference sequence). Researchers prepared the TCRbeta library using unique molecular identifiers, the study reports. One entry per CDR3 protein results from TCRdb running MiXCR on the PCR reads. The sample lists hundreds of thousands of distinct CDR3 sequences, about an eighth seen once, with 0.65% to 0.9% in the top ten. This sample comprised PBMCs, obtained before TCRalphabeta/CD19-depleted stem cell transplant. The V call is TRBV20-1, the J call TRBJ1-1, with a tentative D call TRBD1 (5 bases). This sequence was found in a girl aged 2-9 years with congenital amegakaryocytic thrombocytopenia, due to receive a stem cell transplant. The CDR3 coding sequence is TGCAGTGCTAGAGAGTACCAGCGGGGCCTGTTT. Its translation: CSAREYQRGLF.